This TCR beta chain was sequenced in a study of early T cells in non-severe SARS-CoV-2 infection. Study in general: Unpaired chains resulted from sequencing bulk RNA of unsorted whole blood.

The TCR library protocol was used to attach unique molecular identifiers. These identifiers were attached to individual cDNA molecules. TCRdb passed the 5' RACE reads through MiXCR, listing each CDR3 protein once. Among nearly 80,000 distinct CDR3 sequences listed, about 13% were seen once. General study results and limits: VDJdb matching favored anti-spike CD8 responses, missing private and CD4 specificities.

This clonotype has just a few counts. Its antigen is unidentified. Sequencing was performed on whole blood. This sequence originates from an adult who was a healthcare worker with PCR-confirmed SARS-CoV-2 infection or an uninfected control (not recorded which).

The CDR3 nucleotides read TGCAGCGTTGAAATAGGGACAGGATACGAGCAGTACTTC. It specifies CSVEIGTGYEQYF. The chain links TRBV29-1 to TRBJ2-7; 8 bases align to TRBD1. The germline gives CDR1 SQVTM, CDR2 ANQGSEA. This CDR3 spans 13 amino acids. J lost 4 bases, V lost 2 bases, and 4 bases had no gene match.